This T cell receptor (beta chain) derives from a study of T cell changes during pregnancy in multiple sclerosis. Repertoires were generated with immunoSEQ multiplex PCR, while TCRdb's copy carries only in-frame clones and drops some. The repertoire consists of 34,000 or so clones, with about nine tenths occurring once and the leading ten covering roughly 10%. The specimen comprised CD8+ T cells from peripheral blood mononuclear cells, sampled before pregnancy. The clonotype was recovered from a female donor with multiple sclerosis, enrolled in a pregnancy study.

CDR3 nucleotide sequence: TGTGCCAGCAGCTTACGACGTAGCGGGAGGGCCGTGTACGAGCAGTACTTC. Translating gives CASSLRRSGRAVYEQYF. This chain connects TRBV7-7 to TRBJ2-7, with 11 bases that match TRBD2. With 2 bases clipped from V and 4 bases from J, the junction kept 10 bases outside the gene matches. CDR3 length equals 17 residues. Germline V gives CDR1 SSHAT, CDR2 FNYEAQ (reference sequence).